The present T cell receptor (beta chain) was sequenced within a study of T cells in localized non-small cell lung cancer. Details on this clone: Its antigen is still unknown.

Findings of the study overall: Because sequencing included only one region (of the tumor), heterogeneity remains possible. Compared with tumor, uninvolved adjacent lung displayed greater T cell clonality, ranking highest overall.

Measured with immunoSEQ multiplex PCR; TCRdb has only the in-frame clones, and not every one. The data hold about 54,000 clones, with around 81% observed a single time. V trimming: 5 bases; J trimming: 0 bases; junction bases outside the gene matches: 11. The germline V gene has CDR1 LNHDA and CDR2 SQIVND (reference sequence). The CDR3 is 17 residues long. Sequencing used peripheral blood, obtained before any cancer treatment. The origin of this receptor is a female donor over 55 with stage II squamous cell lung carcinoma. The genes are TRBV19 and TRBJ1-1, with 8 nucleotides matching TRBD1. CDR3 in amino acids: CASSPRGTGDMNTEAFF. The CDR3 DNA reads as TGTGCCAGTAGTCCGCGAGGGACAGGCGACATGAACACTGAAGCTTTCTTT.